Shown below are 20 T cell receptor beta chains from a single sample sequenced in a study of PD-1 blockade in classical Hodgkin lymphoma. As to time point: cycle 4 day 1 (C4D1), after five to seven weeks of nivolumab. All patients experienced relapse after autologous stem cell transplantation, and brentuximab vedotin exposure was variable. Profiling relied on immunoSEQ multiplex PCR, and the TCRdb table lists in-frame clones only, not all of them. The sample lists approximately 100,000 clones, under 85% seen once, with about 15% in the top ten. The input for sequencing was peripheral blood mononuclear cells (PBMCs), taken before the fourth cycle of nivolumab. These receptors were collected from a human donor with classical Hodgkin lymphoma.

The chain carries TRBV7-9 and TRBJ2-2; the match to TRBD1 covers 7 bases. Germline V gene lookup returns CDR1 SEHNR and CDR2 FQNEAQ (reference sequence). J gave up 1 base and V 5 bases, and 4 bases lay outside the gene matches. CDR3 length equals 15 residues. CDR3 protein: CASSQTGRNTGELFF. CDR3 bases: TGTGCCAGCAGCCAGACAGGGAGGAACACCGGGGAGCTGTTTTTT.

This rearrangement joins TRBV5-6 to TRBJ1-3; D is perhaps TRBD1 (6 bases). There are 14 residues in the CDR3. V lost 1 base to trimming and J lost 6 bases, with 11 bases between them. Germline V gene lookup returns CDR1 SGHDT and CDR2 YYEEEE. The DNA of the CDR3 is TGTGCCAGCAGCTTGACACAGGGCGAAAACACCATATATTTT. Translated: CASSLTQGENTIYF.

The chain uses TRBV5-1 and TRBJ2-5, with D uncertain. V lost 5 bases, J lost 1 base, and 6 bases lay in between. Germline V gene sequence: CDR1 SGHRS, CDR2 YFSETQ. This CDR3 spans 12 amino acids. The CDR3 loop is CASSSLQETQYF. CDR3 nucleotides: TGCGCCAGCAGTAGCCTCCAAGAGACCCAGTACTTC.

The chain couples TRBV5-1 to TRBJ2-7; D possibly matches TRBD1 or TRBD2 (5 bases each). The CDR3 contains 15 residues. V lost 0 bases and J lost 0, with 10 bases in between. Germline-derived CDR1 and CDR2 are SGHRS and YFSETQ. The CDR3: CASSLGSGSSYEQYF. Written as DNA, the CDR3 is TGCGCCAGCAGCTTGGGCTCAGGGAGCTCCTACGAGCAGTACTTC.

The chain employs TRBV19 and TRBJ2-3; D ambiguous. Germline V lookup: CDR1 LNHDA, CDR2 SQIVND (reference sequence). The CDR3 is made up of 12 amino acids. Between the trimmed V and J ends, which lost 3 bases and 0 bases, there was a span of 1 base. CDR3 sequence reads: CASSISTDTQYF. CDR3 nucleotide sequence: TGTGCCAGTAGTATCAGCACAGATACGCAGTATTTT.

This chain connects TRBV28 to TRBJ1-4, with 9 positions matching TRBD1. The CDR3 is 15 residues long. The V segment lost 6 bases and the J segment 7 bases; nucleotides outside the gene matches: 9. The germline gives CDR1 MDHEN, CDR2 SYDVKM. For the CDR3, the DNA is TGTGCCAGCAGGTCGCGGGACAGGGATTTTGAAAAACTGTTTTTT. Translation gives CASRSRDRDFEKLFF.

CDR3 residues: CASSIGRSFGEQYF. The CDR3 DNA reads as TGTGCCAGTAGTATAGGCAGGAGCTTCGGGGAGCAGTACTTC. This chain connects TRBV19 to TRBJ2-7, with D unclear. Germline V gene data show CDR1 as LNHDA and CDR2 as SQIVND (reference sequence). V lost 1 base, J lost 7 bases, and 14 bases lay in between. The CDR3 is 14 residues long. Full variable domain (rest looked up from reference TRBV19 and TRBJ2-7): DGGITQSPKYLFRKEGQNVTLSCEQNLNHDAMYWYRQDPGQGLRLIYYSQIVNDFQKGDIAEGYSVSREKKESFPLTVTSAQKNPTAFYLCASSIGRSFGEQYFGPGTRLTVT.

The chain links TRBV5-4 to TRBJ2-7; 11 nucleotides align to TRBD2. CDR1 is SGHNT and CDR2 is YYREEE in the germline V gene (reference sequence). Trimming took 4 bases from V and 4 from J; bases not matched to a gene: 7. The CDR3 has 15 residues. The CDR3 bases are TGTGCCAGCAGCCACGGGACTAGCGGAGAATACGAGCAGTACTTC. Translating gives CASSHGTSGEYEQYF.

The V gene is TRBV18, the J gene TRBJ1-2; D uncertain. CDR1 and CDR2 (germline): KGHSH, LQKENI. This CDR3 region has 14 residues. V lost 3 bases and J lost 4, with 12 bases in between. This CDR3 reads CASSPQTVSYGYTF. The CDR3 region has the DNA TGTGCCAGCTCACCGCAGACGGTGAGCTATGGCTACACCTTC.

The chain combines TRBV5-6 with TRBJ1-2; D gene uncertain. The V end lost 0 bases, the J end lost 10 bases, and 13 bases lay between the germline ends. This CDR3 has 13 residues. Germline V lookup: CDR1 SGHDT, CDR2 YYEEEE. CDR3 coding DNA: TGTGCCAGCAGCTTGGGGGCAGGTCCCTACTACACCTTC. Its protein product is CASSLGAGPYYTF. Using reference TRBV5-6 and TRBJ1-2 for the parts outside the CDR3, the full variable domain is DAGVTQSPTHLIKTRGQQVTLRCSPKSGHDTVSWYQQALGQGPQFIFQYYEEEERQRGNFPDRFSGHQFPNYSSELNVNALLLGDSALYLCASSLGAGPYYTFGSGTRLTVV.

The chain recombines TRBV7-2 with TRBJ2-7, with D perhaps TRBD1 (5 bases). The CDR3 is 18 amino acids. Trimming shortened V by 5 bases and J by 3 bases, and 26 bases separated the two germline ends. Looked up from germline, CDR1 is SGHTA and CDR2 is FQGNSA. The CDR3 DNA follows: TGTGCCAGCAGCCCCACAAGGCAGGGATATAGGATTCGCTACGAGCAGTACTTC. Protein sequence: CASSPTRQGYRIRYEQYF.

This sequence joins TRBV5-1 and TRBJ1-2, with D tentatively TRBD1 (5 bases). The CDR3 is made up of 14 amino acids. V lost 0 bases and J 9 bases, leaving 15 bases between the germline ends. Germline values: CDR1 SGHRS, CDR2 YFSETQ. DNA for the CDR3: TGCGCCAGCAGCTTGGGGGCAGGGCTGGCTCGCTACACCTTC. Its protein is CASSLGAGLARYTF. The variable domain in full, completed from reference TRBV5-1 and TRBJ1-2, reads KAGVTQTPRYLIKTRGQQVTLSCSPISGHRSVSWYQQTPGQGLQFLFEYFSETQRNKGNFPGRFSGRQFSNSRSEMNVSTLELGDSALYLCASSLGAGLARYTFGSGTRLTVV.

This rearrangement joins TRBV6-1 to TRBJ2-2, with 7 bases fitting TRBD1. CDR3 length: 15 residues. Germline-derived CDR1 and CDR2 are MNHNS and SASEGT. V was clipped by 6 bases and J by 2 bases; unmatched bases: 6. DNA for the CDR3: TGTGCCAGCAGGGGGACAGCACCTAACACCGGGGAGCTGTTTTTT. Translation gives CASRGTAPNTGELFF.

The CDR3 loop reads CASRLTGNQPQHF. The CDR3, as DNA: TGTGCCAGCAGGCTAACAGGGAATCAGCCCCAGCATTTT. The chain combines TRBV27 with TRBJ1-5; TRBD1 is a possible D gene (6 bases). There are 13 residues in the CDR3. Germline V lookup: CDR1 MNHEY, CDR2 SMNVEV (reference sequence). Trimming took off 6 bases at V and 4 bases at J, with 10 bases between the two ends.

The chain carries TRBV5-1 and TRBJ1-1; possibly TRBD1 for D (5 bases). CDR1 and CDR2 (germline): SGHRS, YFSETQ. This CDR3 is 14 amino acids long. V lost 4 bases, J lost 2 bases, and 12 bases lay in between. The CDR3 DNA is TGCGCCAGCAGCCCAGGACACGTAAACACTGAAGCTTTCTTT. This translates into CASSPGHVNTEAFF.

This chain links TRBV5-3 with TRBJ2-7; D is possibly TRBD2 (5 bases). TRBV5-3 has ORF status, its function being uncertain. V was shortened by 4 bases and J by 4 bases, with 15 bases between the two germline ends. CDR3 size: 14 residues. CDR3 protein: CARSRSSRGYEQYF. In DNA form, the CDR3 reads TGTGCCAGAAGCAGGAGCAGCCGCGGGTACGAGCAGTACTTC.

V is TRBV15 and J is TRBJ1-3; D remains ambiguous. Germline assignment: CDR1 LNHNV and CDR2 YYDKDF (reference sequence). This CDR3 spans 16 amino acids. Trimming shortened V by 0 bases and J by 0 bases, and 9 bases separated the two germline ends. CDR3 protein: CATSRDILSSGNTIYF. The CDR3 DNA reads as TGTGCCACCAGCAGAGATATCTTGAGCTCTGGAAACACCATATATTTT. Based on the CDR3 plus reference TRBV15 and TRBJ1-3, the full variable domain is DAMVIQNPRYQVTQFGKPVTLSCSQTLNHNVMYWYQQKSSQAPKLLFHYYDKDFNNEADTPDNFQSRRPNTSFCFLDIRSPGLGDTAMYLCATSRDILSSGNTIYFGEGSWLTVV.

Comments on this clone: This sample includes further DNA sequences coding for the same CDR3. CDR3 in amino acids: CAWTRLSGNTIYF. The CDR3 DNA follows: TGTGCCTGGACCCGACTCTCTGGAAACACCATATATTTT. V usage is TRBV30 and J usage is TRBJ1-3; D not certain. V was trimmed by 4 bases and J by 0 bases, leaving 7 bases between them. Germline assignment: CDR1 GTSNPN and CDR2 SVGIG (reference sequence). The CDR3 sequence is 13 residues long.

The chain joins TRBV9 to TRBJ2-3, with unresolved D. V lost 4 bases to trimming and J lost 9 bases, with 12 bases between them. CDR1 and CDR2 from the germline V gene are SGDLS and YYNGEE. This CDR3 region has 12 residues. The CDR3 DNA is TGTGCCAGCAGCCCTTCCGCTGGAACGCAGTATTTT. Translation: CASSPSAGTQYF.

This clone was detected only once. The chain couples TRBV11-2 to TRBJ2-5; D is perhaps TRBD2 (6 bases). The CDR3 is 14 residues long. The germline CDR1 and CDR2 sequences are SGHAT and FQNNGV. Trimming left V 5 bases short and J 3 bases short, with 13 bases between. The DNA of the CDR3 is TGTGCCAGCAGCGCCGCCGGGACTGAAGAGACCCAGTACTTC. Translation: CASSAAGTEETQYF.